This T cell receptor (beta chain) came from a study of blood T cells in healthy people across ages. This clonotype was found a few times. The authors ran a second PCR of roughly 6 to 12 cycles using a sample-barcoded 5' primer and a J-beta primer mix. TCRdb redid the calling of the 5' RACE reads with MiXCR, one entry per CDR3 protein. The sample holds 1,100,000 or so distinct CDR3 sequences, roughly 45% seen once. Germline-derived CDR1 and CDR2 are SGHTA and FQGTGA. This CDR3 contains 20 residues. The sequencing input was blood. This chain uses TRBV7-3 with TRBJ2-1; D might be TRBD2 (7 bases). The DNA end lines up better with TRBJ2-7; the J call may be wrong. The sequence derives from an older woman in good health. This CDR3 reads CASSSVGGGFLTHSYNEQYF. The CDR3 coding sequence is TGTGCCAGCAGCTCTGTTGGGGGGGGCTTCCTAACCCACTCCTACAATGAGCAGTACTTC.